Presented here are 14 T cell receptor beta chains from one specimen sequenced in a study of radiotherapy plus CTLA-4 blockade in lung cancer. Measured with immunoSEQ multiplex PCR; TCRdb has only the in-frame clones, and not every one. The data show 35,000 to 45,000 clones, 65% to 75% seen once. The sequencing here drew on peripheral blood, taken from a patient treated with radiotherapy plus ipilimumab. These receptors were taken from a human donor with non-small cell lung cancer who had a partial response to radiotherapy plus ipilimumab.

J is TRBJ2-1 and V is TRBV10-2, with D perhaps TRBD2 (6 bases). The CDR3 has 15 amino acids. Germline V gene data show CDR1 as WSHSY and CDR2 as SAAADI. V was clipped by 4 bases and J by 5 bases, with 15 bases between them. The CDR3 protein is CASSGAAGLNNEQFF. The CDR3, as DNA: TGCGCCAGCAGTGGAGCCGCGGGACTCAACAATGAGCAGTTCTTC.

This clone occurred a few times. The chain has TRBV14 and TRBJ2-1; TRBD1 matches at 10 bases. The CDR3 runs to 14 residues. J was trimmed by 8 bases and V by 8 bases; bases with no gene match: 9. Germline CDR1 reads SGHDN; CDR2 reads FVKESK. The CDR3 loop is CASGAMTGGYEQFF. In nucleotides, the CDR3 is TGTGCCAGCGGGGCTATGACAGGGGGCTATGAGCAGTTCTTC.

The V gene is TRBV5-5, the J gene TRBJ2-1, with D maybe TRBD1 (5 bases). Germline V gene lookup returns CDR1 SGHKS and CDR2 YYEKEE (reference sequence). V was trimmed by 2 bases and J by 4 bases, leaving 16 bases between them. CDR3 length: 16 residues. In nucleotides, the CDR3 is TGTGCCAGCAGCTTTACTGGGGCTACCCCATACAATGAGCAGTTCTTC. It specifies CASSFTGATPYNEQFF.

The chain combines TRBV5-6 with TRBJ1-1; TRBD1 is a possible D gene (6 bases). With 4 bases removed from V and 3 bases from J, the gap between germline ends came to 13 bases. The CDR3 has 14 residues. The germline CDR1 and CDR2 sequences are SGHDT and YYEEEE. The CDR3 region is CASSQGQIHTEAFF. In DNA, the CDR3 is TGTGCCAGCAGCCAAGGACAGATCCACACTGAAGCTTTCTTT.

The chain carries TRBV21-1 and TRBJ2-7; the D call TRBD2 from the table was never checked on the DNA. TRBV21-1 is designated a pseudogene. The CDR3 spans 13 residues. CDR3 in DNA: TGTGCCAGCAGCAACTGGCGGCTCTACGAGCAGTACTTC. Translation gives CASSNWRLYEQYF.

This clone was counted a few times. The chain recombines TRBV7-3 with TRBJ2-1; D is perhaps TRBD2 (6 bases). CDR1 is SGHTA, CDR2 FQGTGA, per germline. The CDR3 runs to 13 residues. V gave up 0 bases and J gave up 10 bases, with 10 bases separating them. CDR3 loop: CASSLTRRDEQFF. The CDR3, as DNA: TGTGCCAGCAGCTTAACGAGGCGGGACGAGCAGTTCTTC.

The chain couples TRBV7-8 to TRBJ1-2; 7 bases fit TRBD1. The CDR3 is made up of 13 amino acids. J gave up 3 bases and V 5 bases, and 3 bases lay outside the gene matches. The germline V gene has CDR1 SGHVS and CDR2 FQNEAQ. The CDR3 DNA sequence: TGTGCCAGCAGCGAGACAGGGTACTATGGCTACACCTTC. Translating it yields CASSETGYYGYTF.

This chain joins TRBV5-6 and TRBJ1-3, with 8 bases that match TRBD1. CDR3 length: 17 residues. Germline V gene sequence: CDR1 SGHDT, CDR2 YYEEEE. V shed 4 bases and J 0 bases; nucleotides not matched to a gene: 9. The CDR3 DNA is TGTGCCAGCAGCCAACCCAGGGGGCATTCCTCTGGAAACACCATATATTTT. Amino acids: CASSQPRGHSSGNTIYF.

This sequence joins TRBV30 and TRBJ1-5; D unresolved. The CDR3 runs to 12 residues. V lost 3 bases, J lost 6 bases, and 9 bases lay in between. Per the germline V gene, CDR1 is GTSNPN and CDR2 is SVGIG (reference sequence). This CDR3 reads CAWSNVGQPQHF. Written as DNA, the CDR3 is TGTGCCTGGAGCAATGTCGGTCAGCCCCAGCATTTT.

This chain uses TRBV14 with TRBJ2-7, with unresolved D. The CDR3 sequence is 11 residues long. Germline V CDR1 and CDR2: SGHDN, FVKESK. Trimming stripped 5 bases from V and 5 bases from J, with 7 bases between. This chain's CDR3 is CASSYRDEQYF. In DNA form, the CDR3 reads TGTGCCAGCAGCTACCGCGACGAGCAGTACTTC.

A few counts support this clone. The chain is built from TRBV9 and TRBJ2-2, with 7 bases identical to TRBD1. This CDR3 has 16 amino acids. In germline, CDR1 is SGDLS, CDR2 YYNGEE. Trimming took 3 bases from V and 5 from J; bases not matched to a gene: 10. CDR3 coding DNA: TGTGCCAGCAGCGACGCTCGGGACAGCTGGACCGGGGAGCTGTTTTTT. Its protein product is CASSDARDSWTGELFF.

CDR3 loop: CASSPIRGGRPYEQYF. The CDR3 nucleotides read TGTGCCAGCAGCCCCATTCGTGGAGGACGGCCCTACGAGCAGTACTTC. The chain couples TRBV7-9 to TRBJ2-7, with TRBD2 as a possible D gene (5 bases). V lost 5 bases to trimming and J lost 2 bases, with 19 bases between them. The CDR3 totals 16 residues. Germline V gene lookup returns CDR1 SEHNR and CDR2 FQNEAQ (reference sequence).

J is TRBJ1-3 and V is TRBV5-5; D ambiguous. There are 14 residues in the CDR3. The germline V and J ends were trimmed by 2 bases and 0 bases, with 6 bases remaining between them. Germline V lookup: CDR1 SGHKS, CDR2 YYEKEE (reference sequence). In DNA form, the CDR3 reads TGTGCCAGCAGCTTCGGGGTCTCTGGAAACACCATATATTTT. This sequence encodes CASSFGVSGNTIYF.

This clone was seen only once. V gene TRBV5-1 combines with J gene TRBJ1-2; 7 bases fit TRBD1. Trimming took 1 base from V and 3 from J; bases not matched to a gene: 3. CDR3 length equals 14 residues. Germline V gene lookup returns CDR1 SGHRS and CDR2 YFSETQ. This CDR3 reads CASSLTGADYGYTF. The CDR3 DNA reads TGCGCCAGCAGCTTGACAGGGGCCGACTATGGCTACACCTTC. The full variable domain, in which reference TRBV5-1 and TRBJ1-2 provide the parts outside the CDR3, is KAGVTQTPRYLIKTRGQQVTLSCSPISGHRSVSWYQQTPGQGLQFLFEYFSETQRNKGNFPGRFSGRQFSNSRSEMNVSTLELGDSALYLCASSLTGADYGYTFGSGTRLTVV.